This T cell receptor beta chain was captured in a study of shared clonotypes between healthy human individuals. In the case of this clone: The antigen is unknown.

Overall study results and limits: Among donors, sharing of clonotypes was expected to be affected by sequencing depth.

The protocol was immunoSEQ multiplex PCR, while the TCRdb copy is restricted to in-frame clones and leaves out a portion. The table includes roughly 2.1 million clones, 93% detected once. Germline V gene lookup returns CDR1 SGHVS and CDR2 FNYEAQ. V dropped 5 bases and J dropped 1; count of bases not matched to a gene: 8. The CDR3 is 15 amino acids. Positively selected for CCR7, the CD45RO-negative cells used as naive CD8 cells excluded terminally differentiated effector memory CD45RA+ cells. The donors were adults (healthy and HIV-negative) with no recent acute infections or vaccinations. Sequencing was done on a sample of naive CD8+ T cells from PBMCs. The V call is TRBV7-6, the J call TRBJ2-7; 7 bases are shared with TRBD1. This TCR derives from a man in his late teens or twenties in good health. Some clones in this sample may be carry-over from other donors' samples. CDR3 residues: CASSSRQGQSYEQYF. The CDR3 DNA is TGTGCCAGCAGCAGCAGACAGGGTCAGTCCTACGAGCAGTACTTC.